The sequence of this T cell receptor (beta chain) was determined in a study of beta chain features in type 1 diabetes (dated by TCRdb to the late 2010s). About the investigation overall: Patients and healthy donors did not differ in mean age, gender distribution, total cell number or subset yield. Across all samples, 107,917,701 sorted cells were examined, and cell number per subset correlated strongly with RNA yield. The study compared the TCRB repertoires of sorted circulating CD4+ T cell subsets in recently diagnosed type 1 diabetes patients with those in matched healthy donors. Regulatory and stem cell-like memory subsets were isolated from only 8 patients and roughly 8 healthy donors, whereas naive and central memory subsets came from all 30 or so donors.

The High Capacity cDNA Reverse Transcription Kit was used to reverse transcribe all of the isolated RNA, meaning that expressed TCRB transcripts were what got sequenced. Deep immunoSEQ sequencing was applied to naive, central memory and regulatory T cell samples, giving an average of around 3.8 million total reads per sample. After sorted cells were lysed in RLT buffer, RNA was extracted with DNase-treated RNeasy Micro or Mini kits, with the choice depending on cell number. Each cell subset was processed separately to prevent cross-contamination, with patient and healthy donor samples processed together. The immunoSEQ multiplex PCR was used to amplify TCRB sequences from cDNA, yielding 87-bp fragments that span the CDR3 region. Sequencing of the amplicons was done on the Illumina HiSeq platform. Concerning the study's data processing: PCR bias was corrected computationally using synthetic template baselines, and reads within Hamming distance 2 were collapsed, with unmergeable singletons discarded. Reads were aligned to IMGT to assign V, D and J genes, CDR3 length, and insertions or deletions at six rearrangement sites. Within each subset, clonotype counts were normalized to the number of sorted cells before true diversity and Gini coefficients were calculated with the tcR R package. The overlap coefficient, calculated on TCRB nucleotide sequences, was used to measure repertoire sharing. Out-of-frame TCRB sequences from naive cells were analyzed as a proxy for the pre-selection repertoire. The clones in this table, taken by TCRdb from immuneACCESS, are in-frame only. Not every clone is retained; where verified, under half of the shortfall comes from an unresolved V gene, and the cause of the rest is unknown. V and J calls plus clone size are reproduced from that table; the DNA served to infer D and trimming. The sample table records 400,000 or so clones; 10% to 15% of these occur just once. Roughly 0.0097% of the sample lies in the top ten.

The investigation overall reported the following: Because cDNA was sequenced instead of genomic DNA, activated cells with high expression could be over-represented, although the groups did not differ in activation or CD3 levels. Patients with type 1 diabetes made fewer insertions and deleted more nucleotides at VDJ recombination sites, implying thymic rearrangement abnormalities. HLA sub-analyses involved small numbers of individuals, so any influence of HLA type on TCRB rearrangement remained unresolved. PCR may preferentially amplify shorter templates, but because patient and control samples were amplified and corrected together, any resulting skew would affect both groups equally. In all four CD4+ subsets, TCRB CDR3 length was moderately but significantly shorter in type 1 diabetes patients. Naive, central memory and regulatory TCRB repertoires appeared to be more similar among patients than among healthy donors.

From each donor, a single peripheral blood sample of around 120 mL on average was drawn into heparinised tubes. A BD FACSAria II and a panel including CD45RO, CCR7, CD25, CD127, CD95 and CD27 were used to sort naive, central memory, regulatory and stem cell-like memory CD4+ T cells. Every sorted population had a purity above 95%. PBMCs were isolated right away by Lymphoprep density gradient centrifugation and were stained directly, without culture. So that batch effects would be minimized, each experiment stained and sorted samples in pairs, pairing one healthy donor with one patient. Per the germline V gene, MDHEN is the CDR1 and SYDVKM is the CDR2. Reading from cysteine to phenylalanine, the CDR3 counts 14 amino acids. The only DNA kept is the CDR3, 42 bases in frame from the first base. For this chain, trimming is 3 bases at the V end and 7 bases at the J end, and the number of junction bases without a gene match is 0.

This clone was picked up a small number of times. What this receptor recognizes is not known. No much larger clonotype is one base removed from it; base qualities were not supplied. The clonotype comes from a woman in her late teens or twenties with type 1 diabetes. Sequenced sample: naive CD4+ T cells from blood. Interpreted using the paper, the cell subset or site label stands for: true naive CD4+ T cells. This receptor chain uses TRBV28 and TRBJ2-1, with 13 middle bases fitting TRBD2. The DNA sequence follows: TGTGCCAGCAGTTTGACTAGCGGGAGGAATGAGCAGTTCTTC. Its amino acids are CASSLTSGRNEQFF.